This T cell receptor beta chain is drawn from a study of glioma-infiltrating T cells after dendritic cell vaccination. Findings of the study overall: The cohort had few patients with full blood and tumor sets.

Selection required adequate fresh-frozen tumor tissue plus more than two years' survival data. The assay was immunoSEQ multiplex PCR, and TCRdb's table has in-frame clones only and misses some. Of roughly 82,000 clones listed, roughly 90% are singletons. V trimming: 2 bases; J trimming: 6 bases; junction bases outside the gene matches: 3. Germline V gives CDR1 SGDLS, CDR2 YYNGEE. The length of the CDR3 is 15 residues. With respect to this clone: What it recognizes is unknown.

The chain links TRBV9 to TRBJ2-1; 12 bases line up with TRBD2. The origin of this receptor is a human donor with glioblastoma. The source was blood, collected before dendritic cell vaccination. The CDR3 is CASSVTSGGPNEQFF. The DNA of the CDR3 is TGTGCCAGCAGCGTGACTAGCGGGGGCCCCAATGAGCAGTTCTTC. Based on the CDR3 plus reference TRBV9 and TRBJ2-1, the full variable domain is DSGVTQTPKHLITATGQRVTLRCSPRSGDLSVYWYQQSLDQGLQFLIQYYNGEERAKGNILERFSAQQFPDLHSELNLSSLELGDSALYFCASSVTSGGPNEQFFGPGTRLTVL.